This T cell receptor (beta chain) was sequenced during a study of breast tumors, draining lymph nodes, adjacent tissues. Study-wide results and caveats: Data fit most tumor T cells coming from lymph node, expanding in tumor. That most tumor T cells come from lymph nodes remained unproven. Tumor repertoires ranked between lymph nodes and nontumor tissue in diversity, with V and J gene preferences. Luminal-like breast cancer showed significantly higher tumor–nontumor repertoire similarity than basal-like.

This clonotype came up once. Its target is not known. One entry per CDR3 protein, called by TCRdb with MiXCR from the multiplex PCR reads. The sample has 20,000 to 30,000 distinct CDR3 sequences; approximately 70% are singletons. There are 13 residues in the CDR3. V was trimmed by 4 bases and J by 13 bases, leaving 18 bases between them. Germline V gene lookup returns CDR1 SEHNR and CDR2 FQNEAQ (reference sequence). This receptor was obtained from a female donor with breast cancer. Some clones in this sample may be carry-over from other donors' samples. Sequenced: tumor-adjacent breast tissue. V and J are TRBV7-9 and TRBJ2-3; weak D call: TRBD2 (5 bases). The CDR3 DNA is TGTGCCAGCAGCTCGAGAGGTCGGAAGAGGGAGTATTTT. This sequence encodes CASSSRGRKREYF.